This TCR beta chain came from a study of blood T cell repertoires in COVID-19. Looking at the study overall: Specimens from acute and convalescent COVID-19 originated in the United States, Italy and Spain.

Trimming shortened V by 2 bases and J by 6 bases, and 16 bases separated the two germline ends. Germline CDR1 is MDHEN and CDR2 is SYDVKM. CDR3 length: 15 residues. Method: immunoSEQ multiplex PCR; TCRdb's copy keeps in-frame clones and lacks some. Among nearly 100,000 clones listed, 65% to 90% were seen once. V gene TRBV28 combines with J gene TRBJ1-2, with D unclear. Sequencing was performed on peripheral blood. This sequence originates from an elderly man with acute or convalescent COVID-19. The chain's CDR3 is CASSLMATKRNGYTF. Here the CDR3 DNA reads TGTGCCAGCAGTTTAATGGCGACTAAACGGAATGGCTACACCTTC.